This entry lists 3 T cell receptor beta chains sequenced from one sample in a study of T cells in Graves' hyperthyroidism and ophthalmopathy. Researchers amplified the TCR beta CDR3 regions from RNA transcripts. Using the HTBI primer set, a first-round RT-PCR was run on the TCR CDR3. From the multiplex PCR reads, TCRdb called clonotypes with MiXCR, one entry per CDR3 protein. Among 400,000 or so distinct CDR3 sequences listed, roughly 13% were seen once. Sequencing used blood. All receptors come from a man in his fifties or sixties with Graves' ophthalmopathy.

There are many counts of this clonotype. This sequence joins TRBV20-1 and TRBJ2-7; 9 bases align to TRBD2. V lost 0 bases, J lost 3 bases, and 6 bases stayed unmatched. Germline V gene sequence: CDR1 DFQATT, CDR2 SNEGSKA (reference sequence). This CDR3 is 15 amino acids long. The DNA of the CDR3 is TGCAGTGCTAGAGATGCGCTAGCGGGACGCTACGAGCAGTACTTC. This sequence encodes CSARDALAGRYEQYF.

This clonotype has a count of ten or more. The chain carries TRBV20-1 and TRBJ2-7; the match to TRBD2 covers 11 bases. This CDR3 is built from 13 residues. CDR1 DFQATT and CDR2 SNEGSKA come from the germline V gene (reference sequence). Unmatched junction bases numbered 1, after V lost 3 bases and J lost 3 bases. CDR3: CSARTSGVYEQYF. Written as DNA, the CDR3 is TGCAGTGCTAGGACTAGCGGGGTCTACGAGCAGTACTTC.

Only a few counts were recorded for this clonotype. The CDR3 loop reads CASSQEEEYTQYF. CDR3 DNA sequence: TGCGCCAGCAGCCAAGAAGAGGAATATACGCAGTATTTT. The chain recombines TRBV4-1 with TRBJ2-3; D gene uncertain. Germline values: CDR1 MGHRA, CDR2 YSYEKL. With 0 bases removed from V and 7 bases from J, the gap between germline ends came to 8 bases. The CDR3 sequence is 13 residues long.